This T cell receptor beta chain was identified during a study of early T cells in non-severe SARS-CoV-2 infection. About the study: Chains were not paired, and sequencing was done on bulk RNA from unsorted whole blood. Findings and limits, study-wide: Using VDJdb, the matching emphasized anti-spike CD8 responses while missing private and CD4 specificities.

Individual cDNA molecules were tagged with unique molecular identifiers. TCRdb fed the 5' RACE reads into MiXCR, producing one record per CDR3 protein. In the table there are 57,000 or so distinct CDR3 sequences, roughly 5.3% of which are singletons. This clonotype was recorded at least ten times. The antigen remains undetermined. Germline loops: CDR1 SEHNR, CDR2 FQNEAQ (reference sequence). This CDR3 contains 14 residues. V was cut by 3 bases and J by 1 base, with 9 bases left in between. The rearrangement uses TRBV7-9 and TRBJ1-1; D gene unclear. The source of this sequence is an adult who was a healthcare worker with PCR-confirmed SARS-CoV-2 infection or an uninfected control (not recorded which). Sequencing was done on a sample of whole blood. This CDR3 is CASSFLLPNTEAFF. In nucleotides, the CDR3 is TGTGCCAGCAGCTTTTTGCTACCGAACACTGAAGCTTTCTTT. The full variable domain, rest sourced from reference TRBV7-9 and TRBJ1-1, is DTGVSQNPRHKITKRGQNVTFRCDPISEHNRLYWYRQTLGQGPEFLTYFQNEAQLEKSRLLSDRFSAERPKGSFSTLEIQRTEQGDSAMYLCASSFLLPNTEAFFGQGTRLTVV.